This T cell receptor beta chain was profiled in a study of T cell responses to AZD1222 COVID-19 vaccine. With regard to this clone: The antigen is not known.

Notes on the study in general: Of spike-specific TCRs, nearly half reportedly target regions left unmutated in variants.

Trimming pared 6 bases from V and 8 bases from J, leaving 16 bases between. Germline-derived CDR1 and CDR2 are SNHLY and FYNNEI. This CDR3 is 13 amino acids long. Generated by immunoSEQ multiplex PCR, the TCRdb table keeps only in-frame clones and is missing some. The sample has under 75,000 clones; roughly 87% are singletons. The chain links TRBV2 to TRBJ1-2; D is perhaps TRBD1 (5 bases). The sequencing used peripheral blood, collected on day 0 of AZD1222 vaccination. The TCR comes from an adult in good health. This CDR3 reads CASSLDRQRGYTF. For the CDR3, the DNA is TGTGCCAGCAGCTTAGACAGACAACGGGGCTACACCTTC.